Listed below are T cell receptor beta chains from one sample, sequenced in a study of tumor and adjacent non-tumor tissue in lung cancer. Via MiXCR, TCRdb re-called the multiplex PCR reads, giving one row per CDR3 protein. The sample lists 90,000 to 100,000 distinct CDR3 sequences; 80% were seen once. Material: distant non-tumor lung tissue. The receptors originated from a man aged 55 to 70 with small cell lung cancer. CDR3s include the opening cysteine and the closing phenylalanine or tryptophan. The order of the fields is V gene, D gene, CDR3 length, clone size, J gene, CDR3 protein, CDR3 DNA. D genes are given only for firm matches. Clone size is shown for a subset of rows, as once, few, many or a class of expanded clone.

>TRBV25-1|TRBD1|14|once|TRBJ2-3
CASRDRAHTDTQYF
TGTGCCAGCCGAGACAGGGCCCACACAGATACGCAGTATTTT
>TRBV11-2|TRBD1|16|.|TRBJ2-6
CPSSSQGAAGANVLIF
TGTCCCAGCAGCTCCCAGGGGGCGGCTGGGGCCAACGTCCTGATTTTC
>TRBV5-5|.|15|.|TRBJ2-3
CASSLAGGGIDTQYF
TGTGCCAGCAGCTTGGCAGGGGGGGGGATAGATACGCAGTATTTT
>TRBV29-1|.|14|many|TRBJ1-2
CSVEEEEGVNGYTF
TGCAGCGTTGAAGAGGAAGAAGGGGTGAATGGCTACACCTTC
>TRBV4-2|TRBD2|15|.|TRBJ2-2
CASNQAGDDGGELFF
TGTGCCAGCAACCAAGCGGGAGATGATGGTGGGGAGCTGTTTTTT
>TRBV12-3/TRBV12-4|.|13|.|TRBJ2-5
CASCSQSAKTQYF
TGTGCCAGCTGTTCTCAATCCGCGAAGACCCAGTACTTC
>TRBV11-3|.|13|once|TRBJ2-3
CACSLMWEDTQYF
TGTGCCTGTAGCCTAATGTGGGAAGATACGCAGTATTTT
>TRBV11-3|.|13|.|TRBJ2-1
CANSIKNEDEQFF
TGTGCCAACAGTATAAAGAATGAGGATGAGCAGTTCTTC
>TRBV4-1|.|13|.|TRBJ2-7
CASSFDRLYKQYF
TGCGCCAGCAGTTTTGACAGACTCTACAAGCAATACTTC
>TRBV4-2|.|16|.|TRBJ2-2
CVNSQDLGANTGELFF
TGTGTCAACAGCCAAGATCTGGGGGCCAACACCGGGGAGTTGTTTTTT
>TRBV29-1|TRBD1|13|.|TRBJ2-3
CSIGTEKTDTQYF
TGCAGCATAGGGACAGAGAAAACAGATACGCAGTATTTT
>TRBV24-1|.|16|many|TRBJ2-1
CATSDPRTGTYNEQFF
TGTGCCACCAGTGATCCCCGCACGGGGACGTACAATGAGCAGTTCTTC
>TRBV10-1|TRBD1|13|.|TRBJ1-2
CASRDRGSGGYIF
TGCGCCAGCAGGGACAGGGGCAGTGGTGGCTACATCTTC
>TRBV5-6|.|15|many|TRBJ1-2
CASSPEGTGYDGYTF
TGTGCCAGCAGCCCCGAAGGAACAGGTTACGATGGCTACACCTTC
>TRBV2|.|15|.|TRBJ2-5
CASSEGRGGKETQYF
TGTGCCAGCAGTGAAGGGCGTGGGGGAAAAGAGACCCAGTACTTC
>TRBV5-4|.|17|.|TRBJ2-5
CASSWAARRGMQETQHF
TGTGCCAGCAGCTGGGCCGCGCGAAGAGGGATGCAAGAGACCCAGCACTTC
>TRBV11-3|.|14|.|TRBJ1-1
CASSMRGMNSEAFF
TGTGCCAGCAGCATGCGGGGGATGAACTCTGAAGCTTTCTTT
>TRBV29-1|TRBD2|13|.|TRBJ2-7
CSVGSGAGIEQYF
TGCAGCGTTGGGTCAGGAGCGGGAATCGAGCAGTACTTC
>TRBV29-1|TRBD2|14|.|TRBJ2-7
CSVGGTSGSYERYF
TGCAGCGTTGGAGGGACTAGCGGGAGCTACGAGCGGTACTTT
>TRBV4-2|.|17|once|TRBJ2-1
CASCLAPTATSYNEQLF
TGTGCCAGCTGCCTAGCCCCGACTGCGACATCCTACAATGAGCAGTTGTTC
>TRBV7-9|TRBD2|15|once|TRBJ2-1
CTSSLLAGGNHEQFF
TGTACCAGCAGCTTATTAGCGGGAGGTAACCATGAGCAGTTCTTC